This paragraph reports one T cell receptor beta chain. TCRdb reprocessed the 5' RACE reads with MiXCR, giving one entry per CDR3 protein. The sample shows hundreds of thousands of distinct CDR3 sequences, around a sixth of them seen only once. The junction had 10 bases not matched to a gene; V was cut back by 1 base and J by 2 bases. Germline assignment: CDR1 SGHDN and CDR2 FVKESK. The length of the CDR3 is 17 residues. The data stem from a study of T-cell memory formation after mild COVID-19. The clonotype originates from an adult woman who had mild COVID-19 (a few samples of this study predate the infection). Cell type and time point are not known. V usage is TRBV14 and J usage is TRBJ1-2; 7 bases map to TRBD1. Sequenced: PBMCs or a T cell subset sorted from them (not recorded which). The chain's CDR3 is CASSQAASFRGNYGYTF. Here the CDR3 DNA reads TGTGCCAGCAGCCAAGCCGCATCTTTCAGGGGGAACTATGGCTACACCTTC.